This is a list of T cell receptor beta chains from one sample in a study of T cells after yellow fever vaccination. Each CDR3 protein is one row after TCRdb ran MiXCR on the 5' RACE reads. The profile shows under 350,000 distinct CDR3 sequences, 4.1% of them singletons. Sequencing was performed on PBMCs, taken 5 days after the yellow fever booster vaccination. The receptors come from a man aged 18-30 years who received the YFV17D yellow fever vaccine. CDR3s include the opening cysteine and the closing phenylalanine or tryptophan. The D gene is left open where the match is weak. Clone size, where shown, is once, few, many, or a class for clones that have expanded.

few	TRBD1	TRBV5-5	TRBJ2-4	CASRPGTDGSIQYF	TGTGCCAGCAGGCCCGGGACAGATGGGAGCATTCAGTACTTC
.	TRBD2	TRBV10-3	TRBJ2-1	CATGTSHNEQFF	TGTGCCACCGGGACTAGCCACAATGAGCAGTTCTTC
many	.	TRBV5-1	TRBJ2-2	CASSFSGTSNTGELFF	TGCGCCAGCAGCTTTTCCGGGACATCGAACACCGGGGAGCTGTTTTTT
.	TRBD1	TRBV20-1	TRBJ2-2	CSAPEFRDRSNTGELFF	TGCAGTGCTCCCGAGTTCCGGGACAGGTCGAACACCGGGGAGCTGTTTTTT
.	.	TRBV18	TRBJ1-5	CASSPDQAPQHF	TGTGCCAGCTCACCAGATCAGGCGCCCCAGCATTTT
many	TRBD1	TRBV12-3/TRBV12-4	TRBJ1-1	CASSATGTTEAFF	TGTGCCAGCAGTGCGACAGGGACCACTGAAGCTTTCTTT
few	.	TRBV9	TRBJ2-3	CASGPLADIPDTQYF	TGTGCCAGCGGTCCCCTAGCTGACATCCCAGATACGCAGTATTTT
.	.	TRBV10-3	TRBJ1-1	CAISESDRSLSTEAFF	TGTGCCATCAGTGAGTCGGACCGATCCCTGAGCACTGAAGCTTTCTTT
many	TRBD1	TRBV7-3	TRBJ2-5	CASSTTGGWGETQYF	TGTGCCAGCAGCACGACAGGGGGCTGGGGAGAGACCCAGTACTTC
.	.	TRBV7-2	TRBJ2-3	CASTPSYSTDTQYF	TGTGCCAGCACGCCTTCCTACAGCACAGATACGCAGTATTTT
.	.	TRBV14	TRBJ2-1	CASSQVGYNEQFF	TGTGCCAGCAGCCAAGTGGGATACAATGAGCAGTTCTTC
.	.	TRBV7-2	TRBJ2-5	CASSLVRGHLTQETQYF	TGTGCCAGCAGCTTAGTTCGGGGACACCTGACTCAAGAGACCCAGTACTTC
.	.	TRBV4-2	TRBJ1-4	CASSQGGNWEGEKLFF	TGTGCCAGCAGCCAAGGTGGGAACTGGGAGGGTGAAAAACTGTTTTTT
.	TRBD2	TRBV7-9	TRBJ2-7	CASSLPGGPSYEQYF	TGTGCCAGCAGCTTGCCGGGGGGACCTTCCTACGAGCAGTACTTC
.	.	TRBV7-2	TRBJ1-1	CASSLRRGGEAFF	TGTGCCAGCAGCTTACGAAGGGGGGGGGAAGCTTTCTTT
few	.	TRBV11-1	TRBJ2-2	CASSRPPGNGLTGELFF	TGTGCCAGCAGCCGACCCCCAGGGAATGGTCTCACCGGGGAGCTGTTTTTT
few	.	TRBV6-6	TRBJ1-3	CASSFPRSTSSGNTIYF	TGTGCCAGCAGTTTCCCCCGGTCGACGAGCTCTGGAAACACCATATATTTT
few	.	TRBV7-2	TRBJ1-2	CASSLLSDGYGYTF	TGTGCCAGCAGCTTACTCTCAGACGGCTATGGCTACACCTTC
.	TRBD1	TRBV24-1	TRBJ2-5	CATKGQGVETQYF	TGTGCCACCAAGGGACAGGGGGTAGAGACCCAGTACTTC
few	TRBD1	TRBV12-3/TRBV12-4	TRBJ1-1	CASRPTGGFYGTEAFF	TGTGCCAGCAGACCTACAGGGGGCTTTTATGGCACTGAAGCTTTCTTT
few	TRBD2	TRBV20-1	TRBJ2-1	CSAPGTSGHEQFF	TGCAGTGCCCCGGGGACTAGCGGCCATGAGCAGTTCTTC
.	TRBD2	TRBV2	TRBJ2-7	CASSPLAGGGSEQYF	TGTGCCAGCAGTCCACTAGCGGGGGGCGGCTCGGAGCAGTACTTC
few	TRBD2	TRBV20-1	TRBJ2-1	CSATPASGGRNEQFF	TGCAGTGCTACTCCCGCTAGCGGGGGCCGTAATGAGCAGTTCTTC
few	.	TRBV7-2	TRBJ1-6	CASSFRLDASPLHF	TGTGCCAGCAGCTTTAGGTTAGATGCGTCACCCCTCCACTTT
.	.	TRBV29-1	TRBJ1-3	CSVEGLQHVNTIYF	TGCAGCGTTGAAGGGCTACAGCACGTAAACACCATATATTTT
few	TRBD2	TRBV4-3	TRBJ2-3	CASNAGGSTDTQYF	TGCGCCAGCAATGCGGGGGGGAGCACAGATACGCAGTATTTT
many	TRBD1	TRBV29-1	TRBJ2-1	CSVERGQGGEQFF	TGCAGCGTCGAACGTGGACAGGGGGGTGAGCAGTTCTTC
.	TRBD2	TRBV20-1	TRBJ2-1	CSAAWGGKSYNEQFF	TGCAGTGCTGCTTGGGGGGGTAAATCCTACAATGAGCAGTTCTTC
many	.	TRBV30	TRBJ2-5	CAWSRGAGEQETQYF	TGTGCCTGGAGTCGTGGGGCAGGAGAACAAGAGACCCAGTACTTC
many	.	TRBV29-1	TRBJ1-2	CSVEVGPTNYGYTF	TGCAGCGTTGAAGTGGGGCCTACTAACTATGGCTACACCTTC
.	TRBD2	TRBV3-1	TRBJ2-3	CASSQDAISGATDTQYF	TGTGCCAGCAGCCAAGATGCGATTAGCGGGGCCACAGATACGCAGTATTTT
.	.	TRBV30	TRBJ2-7	CAWTVPGEQYF	TGTGCCTGGACTGTCCCGGGGGAGCAGTACTTC
few	.	TRBV9	TRBJ2-5	CASSPPPGTFQETQYF	TGTGCCAGCAGCCCACCTCCGGGAACTTTCCAAGAGACCCAGTACTTC
.	TRBD1	TRBV3-1	TRBJ2-7	CASSRVDRAYEQYF	TGTGCCAGCAGCCGGGTGGACAGGGCCTACGAGCAGTACTTC
.	.	TRBV9	TRBJ2-3	CASSPFFTDTQYF	TGTGCCAGCAGCCCTTTTTTCACAGATACGCAGTATTTT
many	TRBD1	TRBV5-1	TRBJ2-1	CASSLRQGQEYNEQFF	TGCGCCAGCAGCCTCCGACAGGGCCAAGAGTACAATGAGCAGTTCTTC
.	.	TRBV11-2	TRBJ2-1	CASSQPFRAYNEQFF	TGTGCCAGCAGCCAACCTTTCAGGGCCTACAATGAGCAGTTCTTC
many	.	TRBV5-1	TRBJ1-1	CASSFDGGNTEAFF	TGCGCCAGCAGCTTTGATGGGGGGAACACTGAAGCTTTCTTT
many	TRBD1	TRBV24-1	TRBJ2-2	CATSDDRGANTGELFF	TGTGCCACCAGTGATGACAGGGGGGCGAACACCGGGGAGCTGTTTTTT
many	.	TRBV5-1	TRBJ2-2	CASSSGNANTGELFF	TGCGCCAGCAGCTCCGGAAACGCGAACACCGGGGAGCTGTTTTTT
many	.	TRBV3-1	TRBJ2-1	CASSLTAGRYEQFF	TGTGCCAGCAGCCTCACCGCAGGTAGATATGAGCAGTTCTTC
.	TRBD1	TRBV6-5	TRBJ2-5	CASSIGQGETQYF	TGTGCCAGCAGTATCGGACAGGGAGAGACCCAGTACTTC
few	.	TRBV3-1	TRBJ1-2	CASSQGGFASWDYGYTF	TGTGCCAGCAGCCAAGGGGGTTTTGCCTCGTGGGACTATGGCTACACCTTC
.	TRBD1	TRBV20-1	TRBJ1-5	CSASQNRGNQPQHF	TGCAGTGCTAGTCAGAACAGGGGAAATCAGCCCCAGCATTTT
few	TRBD1	TRBV12-3/TRBV12-4	TRBJ1-2	CASSLYTGTGGSYGYTF	TGTGCCAGCAGCCTTTACACAGGGACAGGAGGTTCCTATGGCTACACCTTC
many	.	TRBV7-2	TRBJ2-3	CASSLARDRYTDTQYF	TGTGCCAGCAGCTTAGCCCGAGACAGATACACAGATACGCAGTATTTT
many	TRBD1	TRBV12-3/TRBV12-4	TRBJ2-5	CASRRTGRETQYF	TGTGCCAGCAGGAGGACAGGGAGGGAGACCCAGTACTTC
.	TRBD1	TRBV20-1	TRBJ1-6	CSARDRQGGNSPLHF	TGCAGTGCTAGAGATCGACAGGGGGGGAATTCACCCCTCCACTTT
few	.	TRBV30	TRBJ2-7	CTLGMGDGEQYF	TGTACCTTGGGTATGGGGGATGGGGAGCAGTACTTC
.	.	TRBV7-2	TRBJ2-3	CASSLRMRGSTDTQYF	TGTGCCAGCAGCTTAAGGATGAGGGGGAGCACAGATACGCAGTATTTT
few	.	TRBV15	TRBJ2-6	CATSAQMGRSGANVLTF	TGTGCCACCAGCGCCCAGATGGGGCGCTCTGGGGCCAACGTCCTGACTTTC
many	TRBD2	TRBV27	TRBJ2-3	CASSLIGGGPDTQYF	TGTGCCAGCAGTTTGATAGGCGGGGGACCAGATACGCAGTATTTT